These T cell receptor beta chains were read from a single sample in a study of shared clonotypes between healthy human individuals. The data were produced by immunoSEQ multiplex PCR, yet TCRdb's version contains in-frame clones alone and is incomplete. Of about 490,000 clones detected, approximately 81% appear once; the ten largest clones hold roughly an eighth. Sequencing used PBMCs. Receptors were obtained from a middle-aged woman in good health. Some clones in this sample may be carry-over from other donors' samples. Each CDR3 is given with its conserved first and last residue. Each record gives: J gene, V gene, CDR3 protein.

TRBJ2-7,TRBV6-1,CASSEAVALGEQYF
TRBJ2-5,TRBV11-2,CASSLDAGEETQYF
TRBJ1-2,TRBV13,CASSFNRGLDYGYTF
TRBJ2-7,TRBV5-4,CASSPYSSSYEQYF
TRBJ1-5,TRBV15,CAIRDHQPQHF
TRBJ1-2,TRBV11-2,CASNSPRGRYGYTF
TRBJ2-1,TRBV28,CASSFLTDSYNEQFF
TRBJ2-7,TRBV25-1,CASSVDRGEQYF
TRBJ2-3,TRBV7-9,CASSLTQTGDTQYF
TRBJ2-5,TRBV7-2,CASSLVGSGSETQYF
TRBJ2-5,TRBV29-1,CSVAQGARETQYF
TRBJ1-2,TRBV9,CASSTSANYGYTF
TRBJ1-1,TRBV12-5,CASVPHGRTTNTEAFF
TRBJ2-1,TRBV11-2,CASSLWRGSYNEQFF
TRBJ1-5,TRBV28,CASRLGQLNQPQHF
TRBJ2-1,TRBV10-1,CASSESKGLAGAREQFF
TRBJ2-7,TRBV27,CASSFNMNSYEQYF
TRBJ2-7,TRBV14,CASSPTGGYSFEQYF
TRBJ2-1,TRBV7-9,CASSLVLAAYNEQFF
TRBJ1-5,TRBV28,CASTLGQGWQPQHF
TRBJ2-5,TRBV7-6,CASSVGQATQETQYF
TRBJ2-7,TRBV11-2,CASSLGRLTSYEQYF
TRBJ1-4,TRBV18,CASSPQGPGTNEKLFF
TRBJ1-5,TRBV7-9,CASSLDRGGNQPQHF
TRBJ1-4,TRBV30,CAWTGTQGAHEKLFF
TRBJ2-5,TRBV5-6,CASSLDGVGLAGVETQYF
TRBJ2-5,TRBV4-1,CASRRGVGETQYF
.,TRBV7-3,CASSLVRKTLSTSGRAGYEQYF
TRBJ1-2,TRBV6-5,CASRRAKSGGYTF
TRBJ1-3,TRBV21-1,CASSKHRVSGNTIYF
TRBJ1-1,TRBV28,CASSPLDRDSPEAFF
TRBJ2-7,TRBV4-1,CASSQHGGMGSYEQYF
TRBJ2-2,TRBV4-2,CASSSRAGRNTGELFF
TRBJ2-1,TRBV7-3,CASSAIPRGNEQFF
TRBJ1-1,TRBV7-6,CASGHCEVNTEAFF
TRBJ2-4,TRBV4-3,CASSQERGAYIQYF
TRBJ1-4,TRBV2,CASNPPGRVEKLFF
TRBJ1-2,TRBV30,CAWSVLSGRGGYTF
TRBJ1-5,TRBV18,CASSRTGAKDQPQHF
TRBJ1-4,TRBV5-4,CASSGQNNEKLFF
TRBJ1-1,TRBV7-8,CASSRMGNTEAFF
TRBJ2-2,TRBV5-4,CASSRGSTMGAPTGELFF
TRBJ2-3,TRBV18,CASSPTGGLDTQYF
TRBJ2-7,TRBV6-6,CASSYGPRLAVEQYF
TRBJ2-4,TRBV11-2,CASSSMAGGGDAIQYF
TRBJ2-7,TRBV28,CASSPPQNYEQYF
TRBJ1-1,TRBV30,CALESGATEAFF
TRBJ2-3,TRBV5-1,CASSLVAGTSTDTQYF
TRBJ2-3,TRBV7-9,CATHLTGVMLAGALDTQYF
TRBJ2-7,TRBV11-2,CASSHEKGQYF
TRBJ1-5,TRBV28,CASTGGQSNQPQHF